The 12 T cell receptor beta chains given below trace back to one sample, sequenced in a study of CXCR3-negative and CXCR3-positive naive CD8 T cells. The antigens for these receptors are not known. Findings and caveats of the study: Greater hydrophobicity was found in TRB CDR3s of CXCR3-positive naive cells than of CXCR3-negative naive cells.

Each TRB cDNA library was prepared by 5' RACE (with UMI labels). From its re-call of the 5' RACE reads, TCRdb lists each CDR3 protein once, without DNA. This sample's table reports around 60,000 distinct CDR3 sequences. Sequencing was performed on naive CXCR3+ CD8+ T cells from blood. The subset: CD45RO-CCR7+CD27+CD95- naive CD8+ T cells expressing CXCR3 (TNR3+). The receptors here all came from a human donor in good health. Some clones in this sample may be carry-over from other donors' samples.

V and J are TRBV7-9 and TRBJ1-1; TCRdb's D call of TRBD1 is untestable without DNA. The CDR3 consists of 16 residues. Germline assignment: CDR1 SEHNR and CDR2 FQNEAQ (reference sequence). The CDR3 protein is CASSLKAGQWYTEAFF.

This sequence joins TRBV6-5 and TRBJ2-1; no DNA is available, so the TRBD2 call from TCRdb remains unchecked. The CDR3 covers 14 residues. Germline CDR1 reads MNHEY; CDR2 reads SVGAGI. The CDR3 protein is CASSTGTSLNEQFF.

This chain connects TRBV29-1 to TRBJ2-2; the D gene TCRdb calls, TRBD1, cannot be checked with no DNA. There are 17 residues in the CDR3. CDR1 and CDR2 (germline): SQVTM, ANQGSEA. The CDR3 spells CSVEDRSRGRYTGELFF.

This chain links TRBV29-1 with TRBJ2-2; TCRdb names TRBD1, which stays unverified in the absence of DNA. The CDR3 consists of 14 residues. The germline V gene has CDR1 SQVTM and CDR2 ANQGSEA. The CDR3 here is CSVPGQGLAGELFF.

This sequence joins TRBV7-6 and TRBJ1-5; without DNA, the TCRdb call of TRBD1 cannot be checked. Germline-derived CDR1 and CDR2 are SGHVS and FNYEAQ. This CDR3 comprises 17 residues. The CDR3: CASSSGHGLISDQPQHF.

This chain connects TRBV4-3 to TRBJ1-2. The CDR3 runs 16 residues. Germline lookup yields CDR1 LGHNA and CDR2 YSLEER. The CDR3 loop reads CASSQVDTLAGYGYTF.

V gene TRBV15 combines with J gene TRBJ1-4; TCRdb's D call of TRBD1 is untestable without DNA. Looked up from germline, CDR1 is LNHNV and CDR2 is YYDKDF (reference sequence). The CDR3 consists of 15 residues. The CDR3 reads CATSRSPGTDEKLFF.

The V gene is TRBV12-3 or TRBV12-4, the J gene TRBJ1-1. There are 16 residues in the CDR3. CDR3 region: CASRLGWRTENTEAFF.

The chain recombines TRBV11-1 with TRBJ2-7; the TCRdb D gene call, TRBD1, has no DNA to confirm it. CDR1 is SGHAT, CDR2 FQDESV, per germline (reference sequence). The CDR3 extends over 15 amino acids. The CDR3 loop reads CASSLRRDSLYEQYF.

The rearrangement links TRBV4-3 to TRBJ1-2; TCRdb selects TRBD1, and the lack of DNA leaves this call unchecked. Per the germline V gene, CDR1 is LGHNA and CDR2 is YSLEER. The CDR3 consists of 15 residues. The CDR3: CASSQGEGGVYGYTF.

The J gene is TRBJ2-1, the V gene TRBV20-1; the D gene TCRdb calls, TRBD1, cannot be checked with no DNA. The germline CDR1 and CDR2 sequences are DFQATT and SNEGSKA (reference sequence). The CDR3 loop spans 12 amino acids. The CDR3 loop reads CRVSGGINEQFF.

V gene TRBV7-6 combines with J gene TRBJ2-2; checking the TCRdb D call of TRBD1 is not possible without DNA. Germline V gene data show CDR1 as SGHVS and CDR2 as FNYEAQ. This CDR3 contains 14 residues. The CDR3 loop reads CASSLRTVVGELFF.